This TCR beta chain was captured in a study of blood T cell repertoires in COVID-19. Turning to the study itself: Nucleic acid was either cDNA or gDNA, and it came from T cells, B-cell-depleted T cells, or PBMCs.

In the source study's methods: How many nucleated cells were present was estimated from reference gene primer amplification. TCRdb's copy holds only in-frame clones and misses some; the assay was immunoSEQ multiplex PCR. That table furnishes V, J and clone size, whereas the DNA furnished D and trimming. The table records 250,000 to 300,000 clones, around 88% of them present only once. The germline gives CDR1 SNHLY, CDR2 FYNNEI. Losses at the gene ends were 2 bases for V and 3 bases for J; bases not matched to a gene: 3. The CDR3 spans 14 residues. The chain combines TRBV2 with TRBJ1-2; 7 positions match TRBD1. The receptor was isolated from a woman between 70 and 85 years old with COVID-19, enrolled during active disease. What was sequenced was peripheral blood. The CDR3, as DNA: TGTGCCAGCAGTGAAAGAGGGGGCGACTATGGCTACACCTTC. It encodes CASSERGGDYGYTF.